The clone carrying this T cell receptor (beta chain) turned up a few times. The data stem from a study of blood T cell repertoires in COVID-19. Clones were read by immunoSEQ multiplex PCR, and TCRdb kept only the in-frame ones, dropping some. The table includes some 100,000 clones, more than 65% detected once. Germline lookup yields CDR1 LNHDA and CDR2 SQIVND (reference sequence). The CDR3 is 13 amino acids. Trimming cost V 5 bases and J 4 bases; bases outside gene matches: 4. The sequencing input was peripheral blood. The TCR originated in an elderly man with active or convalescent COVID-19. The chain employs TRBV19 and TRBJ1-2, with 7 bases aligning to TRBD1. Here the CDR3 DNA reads TGTGCCAGTAGTGTGACAGGGTTCTATGGCTACACCTTC. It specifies CASSVTGFYGYTF.